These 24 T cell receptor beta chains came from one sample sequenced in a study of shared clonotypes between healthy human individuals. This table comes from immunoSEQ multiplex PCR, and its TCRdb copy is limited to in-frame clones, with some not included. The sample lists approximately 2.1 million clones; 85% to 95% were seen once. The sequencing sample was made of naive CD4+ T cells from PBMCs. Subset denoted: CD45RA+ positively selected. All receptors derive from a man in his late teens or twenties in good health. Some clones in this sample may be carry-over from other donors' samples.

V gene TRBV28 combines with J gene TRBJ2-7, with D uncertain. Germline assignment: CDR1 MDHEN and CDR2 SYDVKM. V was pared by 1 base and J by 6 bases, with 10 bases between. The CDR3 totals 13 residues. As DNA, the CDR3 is TGTGCCAGCAGTTTATTTTTAAACCCCGAGCAGTACTTC. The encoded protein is CASSLFLNPEQYF.

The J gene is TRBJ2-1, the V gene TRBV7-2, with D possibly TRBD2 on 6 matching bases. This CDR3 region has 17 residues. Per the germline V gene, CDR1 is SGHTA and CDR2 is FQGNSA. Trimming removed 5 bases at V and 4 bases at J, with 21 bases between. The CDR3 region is CASSHPGLDWGYNEQFF. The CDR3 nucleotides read TGTGCCAGCAGCCACCCGGGACTGGACTGGGGGTACAATGAGCAGTTCTTC.

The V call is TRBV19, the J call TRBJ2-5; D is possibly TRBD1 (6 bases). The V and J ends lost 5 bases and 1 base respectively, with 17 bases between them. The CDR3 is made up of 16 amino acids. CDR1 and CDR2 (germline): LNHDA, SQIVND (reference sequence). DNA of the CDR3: TGTGCCAGTAGTCCAACGTTGACAGGAATCCAAGAGACCCAGTACTTC. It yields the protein CASSPTLTGIQETQYF. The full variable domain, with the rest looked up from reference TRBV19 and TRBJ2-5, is DGGITQSPKYLFRKEGQNVTLSCEQNLNHDAMYWYRQDPGQGLRLIYYSQIVNDFQKGDIAEGYSVSREKKESFPLTVTSAQKNPTAFYLCASSPTLTGIQETQYFGPGTRLLVL.

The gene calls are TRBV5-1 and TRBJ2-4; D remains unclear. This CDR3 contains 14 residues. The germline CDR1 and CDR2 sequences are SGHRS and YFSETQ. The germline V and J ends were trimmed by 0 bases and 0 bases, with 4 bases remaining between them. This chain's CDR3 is CASSLEVAKNIQYF. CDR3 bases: TGCGCCAGCAGCTTGGAGGTAGCCAAAAACATTCAGTACTTC.

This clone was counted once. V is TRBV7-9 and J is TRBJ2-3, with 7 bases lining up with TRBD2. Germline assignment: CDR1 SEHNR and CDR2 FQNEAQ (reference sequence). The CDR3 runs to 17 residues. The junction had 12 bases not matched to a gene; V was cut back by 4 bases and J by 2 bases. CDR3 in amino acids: CASSSNGGGSFTDTQYF. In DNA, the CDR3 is TGTGCCAGCAGCTCCAATGGCGGCGGGAGTTTCACAGATACGCAGTATTTT. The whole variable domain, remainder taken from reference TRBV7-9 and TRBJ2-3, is DTGVSQNPRHKITKRGQNVTFRCDPISEHNRLYWYRQTLGQGPEFLTYFQNEAQLEKSRLLSDRFSAERPKGSFSTLEIQRTEQGDSAMYLCASSSNGGGSFTDTQYFGPGTRLTVL.

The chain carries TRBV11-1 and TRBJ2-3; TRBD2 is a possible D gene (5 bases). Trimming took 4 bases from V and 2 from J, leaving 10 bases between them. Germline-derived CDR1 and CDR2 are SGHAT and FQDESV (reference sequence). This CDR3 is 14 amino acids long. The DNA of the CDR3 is TGTGCCAGCAGCTCAACTAGAACCACAGATACGCAGTATTTT. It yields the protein CASSSTRTTDTQYF. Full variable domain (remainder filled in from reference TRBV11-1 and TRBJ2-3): EAEVAQSPRYKITEKSQAVAFWCDPISGHATLYWYRQILGQGPELLVQFQDESVVDDSQLPKDRFSAERLKGVDSTLKIQPAELGDSAMYLCASSSTRTTDTQYFGPGTRLTVL.

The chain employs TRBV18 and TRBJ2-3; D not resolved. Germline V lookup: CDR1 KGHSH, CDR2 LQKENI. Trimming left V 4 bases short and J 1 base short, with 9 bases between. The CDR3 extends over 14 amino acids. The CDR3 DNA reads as TGTGCCAGCTCACTTGCGGTTGGCACAGATACGCAGTATTTT. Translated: CASSLAVGTDTQYF.

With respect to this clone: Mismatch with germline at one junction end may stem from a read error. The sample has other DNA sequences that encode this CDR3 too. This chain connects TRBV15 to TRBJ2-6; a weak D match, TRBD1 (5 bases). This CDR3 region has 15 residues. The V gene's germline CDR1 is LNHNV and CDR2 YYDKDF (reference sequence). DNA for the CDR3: TGTGCCACCAGTAGAGCAGGGACTGGGGCCAACGTCCTGACTTTC. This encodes CATSRAGTGANVLTF.

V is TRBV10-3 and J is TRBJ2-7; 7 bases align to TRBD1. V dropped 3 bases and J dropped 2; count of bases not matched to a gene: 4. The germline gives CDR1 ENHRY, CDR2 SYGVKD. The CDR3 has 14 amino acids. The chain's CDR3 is CAISELQGAYEQYF. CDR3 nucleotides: TGTGCCATCAGTGAATTGCAGGGGGCCTACGAGCAGTACTTC.

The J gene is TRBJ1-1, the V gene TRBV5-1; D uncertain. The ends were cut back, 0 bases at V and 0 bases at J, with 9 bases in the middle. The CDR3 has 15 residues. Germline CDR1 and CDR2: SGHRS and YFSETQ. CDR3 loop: CASSLGITLNTEAFF. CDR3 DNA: TGCGCCAGCAGCTTGGGTATAACTTTGAACACTGAAGCTTTCTTT.

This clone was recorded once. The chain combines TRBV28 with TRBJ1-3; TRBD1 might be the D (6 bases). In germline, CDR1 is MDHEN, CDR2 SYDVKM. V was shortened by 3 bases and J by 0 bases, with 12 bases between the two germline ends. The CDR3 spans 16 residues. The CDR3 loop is CASSFRGYYSGNTIYF. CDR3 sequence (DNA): TGTGCCAGCAGTTTTAGGGGGTATTACTCTGGAAACACCATATATTTT.

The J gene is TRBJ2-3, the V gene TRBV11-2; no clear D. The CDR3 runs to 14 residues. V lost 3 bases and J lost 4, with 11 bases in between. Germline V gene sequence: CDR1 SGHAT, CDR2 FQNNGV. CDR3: CASSLFERPDTQYF. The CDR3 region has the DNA TGTGCCAGCAGCTTGTTTGAGCGCCCAGATACGCAGTATTTT.

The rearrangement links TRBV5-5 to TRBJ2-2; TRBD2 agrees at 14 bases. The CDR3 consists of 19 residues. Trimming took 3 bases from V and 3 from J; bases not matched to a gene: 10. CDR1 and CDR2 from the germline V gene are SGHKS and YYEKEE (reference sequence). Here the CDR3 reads CASSSRTGTSGSHTGELFF. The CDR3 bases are TGTGCCAGCAGCTCACGCACGGGGACTAGCGGGAGCCACACCGGGGAGCTGTTTTTT.

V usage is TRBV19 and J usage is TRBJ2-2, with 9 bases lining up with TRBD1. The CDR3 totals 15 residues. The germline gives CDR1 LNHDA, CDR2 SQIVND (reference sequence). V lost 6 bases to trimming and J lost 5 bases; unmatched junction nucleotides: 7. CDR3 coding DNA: TGTGCCAGTAGGAAACAGGGGGCGCGTACCGGGGAGCTGTTTTTT. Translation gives CASRKQGARTGELFF. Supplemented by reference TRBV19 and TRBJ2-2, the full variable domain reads DGGITQSPKYLFRKEGQNVTLSCEQNLNHDAMYWYRQDPGQGLRLIYYSQIVNDFQKGDIAEGYSVSREKKESFPLTVTSAQKNPTAFYLCASRKQGARTGELFFGEGSRLTVL.

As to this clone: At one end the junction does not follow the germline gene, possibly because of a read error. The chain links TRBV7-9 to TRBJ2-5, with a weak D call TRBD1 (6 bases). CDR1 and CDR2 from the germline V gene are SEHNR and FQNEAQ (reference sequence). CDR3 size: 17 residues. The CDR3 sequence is CASSNIPRTDYQEPQYF. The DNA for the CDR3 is TGTGCCAGCAGCAACATCCCCCGGACAGACTACCAAGAGCCCCAGTACTTC.

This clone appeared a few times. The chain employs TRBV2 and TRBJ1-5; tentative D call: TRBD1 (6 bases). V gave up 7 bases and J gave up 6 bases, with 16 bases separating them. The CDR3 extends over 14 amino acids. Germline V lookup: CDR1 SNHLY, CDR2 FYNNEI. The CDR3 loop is CASTGEQGGQPQHF. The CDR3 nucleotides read TGTGCCAGCACGGGGGAACAGGGTGGTCAGCCCCAGCATTTT.

The CDR3 region has the DNA TGTGCCAGCACTAATCGTGGGGGGACCTACGAGCAGTACTTC. It yields the protein CASTNRGGTYEQYF. V gene TRBV28 combines with J gene TRBJ2-7; the D gene is possibly TRBD2 (6 bases). With 7 bases removed from V and 2 bases from J, the gap between germline ends came to 15 bases. The CDR3 covers 14 residues. Germline loops: CDR1 MDHEN, CDR2 SYDVKM.

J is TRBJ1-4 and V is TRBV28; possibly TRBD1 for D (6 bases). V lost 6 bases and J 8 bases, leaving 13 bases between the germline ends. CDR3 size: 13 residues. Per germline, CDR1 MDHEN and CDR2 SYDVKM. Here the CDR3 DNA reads TGTGCCAGCAGAAACAGGGTAGGAGAAAAACTGTTTTTT. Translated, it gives CASRNRVGEKLFF.

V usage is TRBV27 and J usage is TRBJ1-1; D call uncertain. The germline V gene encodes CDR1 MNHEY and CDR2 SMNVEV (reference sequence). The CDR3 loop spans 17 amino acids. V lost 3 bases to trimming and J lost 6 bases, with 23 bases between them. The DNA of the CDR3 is TGTGCCAGCAGTTTTCTAGGGATGAAAGGGCCGCTTCCTGAAGCTTTCTTT. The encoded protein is CASSFLGMKGPLPEAFF.

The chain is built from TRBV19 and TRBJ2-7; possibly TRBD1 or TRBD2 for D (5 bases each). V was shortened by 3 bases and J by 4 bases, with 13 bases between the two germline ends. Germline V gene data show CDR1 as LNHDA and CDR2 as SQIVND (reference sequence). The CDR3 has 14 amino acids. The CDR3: CASSIGTAGYEQYF. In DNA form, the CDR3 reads TGTGCCAGTAGTATCGGGACCGCCGGGTACGAGCAGTACTTC.

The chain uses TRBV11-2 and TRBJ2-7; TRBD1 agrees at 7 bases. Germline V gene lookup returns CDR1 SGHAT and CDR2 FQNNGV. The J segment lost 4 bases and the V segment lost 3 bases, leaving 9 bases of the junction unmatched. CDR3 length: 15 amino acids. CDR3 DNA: TGTGCCAGCAGCTTGGGTACAGGGGTCGAATACGAGCAGTACTTC. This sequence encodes CASSLGTGVEYEQYF.

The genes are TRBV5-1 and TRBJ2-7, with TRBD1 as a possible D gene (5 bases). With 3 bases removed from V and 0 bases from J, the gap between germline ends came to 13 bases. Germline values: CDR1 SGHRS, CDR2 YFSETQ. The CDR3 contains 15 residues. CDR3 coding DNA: TGCGCCAGCAGCTCTTGGACAACGAGCTCCTACGAGCAGTACTTC. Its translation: CASSSWTTSSYEQYF.

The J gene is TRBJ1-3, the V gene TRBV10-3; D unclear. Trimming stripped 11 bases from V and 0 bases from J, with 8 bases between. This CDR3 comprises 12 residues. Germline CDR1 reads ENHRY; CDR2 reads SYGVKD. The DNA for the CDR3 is TGTGCCGTTGGAGGCTCTGGAAACACCATATATTTT. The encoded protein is CAVGGSGNTIYF.

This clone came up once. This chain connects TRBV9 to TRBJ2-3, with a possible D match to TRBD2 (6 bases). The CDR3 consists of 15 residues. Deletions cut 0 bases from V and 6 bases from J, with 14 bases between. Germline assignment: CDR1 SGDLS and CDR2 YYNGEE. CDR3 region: CASSVVASEGDTQYF. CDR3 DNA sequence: TGTGCCAGCAGCGTAGTTGCTAGCGAGGGGGATACGCAGTATTTT.